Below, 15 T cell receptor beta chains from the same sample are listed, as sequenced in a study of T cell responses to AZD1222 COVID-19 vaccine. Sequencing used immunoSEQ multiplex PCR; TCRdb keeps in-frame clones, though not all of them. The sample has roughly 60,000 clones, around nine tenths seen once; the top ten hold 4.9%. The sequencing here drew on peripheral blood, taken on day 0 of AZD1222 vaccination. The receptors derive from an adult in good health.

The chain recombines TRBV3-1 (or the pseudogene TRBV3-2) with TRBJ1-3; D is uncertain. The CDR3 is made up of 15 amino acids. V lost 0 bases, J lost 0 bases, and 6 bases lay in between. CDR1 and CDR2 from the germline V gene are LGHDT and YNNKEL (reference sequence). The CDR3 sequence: CASSQDLVSGNTIYF. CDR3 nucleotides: TGTGCCAGCAGCCAAGATCTCGTCTCTGGAAACACCATATATTTT.

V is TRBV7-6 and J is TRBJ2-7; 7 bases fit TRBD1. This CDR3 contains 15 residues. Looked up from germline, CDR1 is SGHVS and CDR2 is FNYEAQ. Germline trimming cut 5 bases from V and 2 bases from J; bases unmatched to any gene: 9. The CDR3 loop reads CASSGHGQEPYEQYF. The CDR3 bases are TGTGCCAGCAGCGGCCACGGACAGGAACCCTACGAGCAGTACTTC.

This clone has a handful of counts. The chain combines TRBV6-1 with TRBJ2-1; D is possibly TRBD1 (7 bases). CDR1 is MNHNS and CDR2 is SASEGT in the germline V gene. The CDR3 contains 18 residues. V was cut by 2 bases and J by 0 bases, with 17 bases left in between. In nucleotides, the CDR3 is TGTGCCAGCAGTGAAAGCCCCAGGGGGGTGAGCTCCTACAATGAGCAGTTCTTC. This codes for CASSESPRGVSSYNEQFF.

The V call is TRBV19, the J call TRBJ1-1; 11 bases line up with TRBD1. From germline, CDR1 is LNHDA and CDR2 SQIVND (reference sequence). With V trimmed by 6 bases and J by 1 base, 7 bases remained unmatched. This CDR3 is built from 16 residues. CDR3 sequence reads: CASSKGQGASNTEAFF. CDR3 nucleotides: TGTGCCAGTAGCAAAGGACAGGGGGCTTCGAACACTGAAGCTTTCTTT.

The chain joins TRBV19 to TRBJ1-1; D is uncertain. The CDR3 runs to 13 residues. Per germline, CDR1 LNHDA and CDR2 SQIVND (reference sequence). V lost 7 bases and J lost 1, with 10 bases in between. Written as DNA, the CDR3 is TGTGCCAGTACCATAGCCTGGAACACTGAAGCTTTCTTT. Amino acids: CASTIAWNTEAFF.

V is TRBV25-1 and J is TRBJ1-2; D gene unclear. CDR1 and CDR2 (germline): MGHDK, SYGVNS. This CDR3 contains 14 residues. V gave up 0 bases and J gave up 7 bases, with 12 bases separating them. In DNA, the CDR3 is TGTGCCAGCAGTGAATATGGGAGGGAAGGTGGCTACACCTTC. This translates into CASSEYGREGGYTF.

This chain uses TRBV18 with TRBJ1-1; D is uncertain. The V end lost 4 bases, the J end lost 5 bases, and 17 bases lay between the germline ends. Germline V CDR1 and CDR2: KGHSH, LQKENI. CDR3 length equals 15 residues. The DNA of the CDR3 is TGTGCCAGCTCACAGTCGGCGGAAGGGCGTACTGAAGCTTTCTTT. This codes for CASSQSAEGRTEAFF. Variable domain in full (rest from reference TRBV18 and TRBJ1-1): NAGVMQNPRHLVRRRGQEARLRCSPMKGHSHVYWYRQLPEEGLKFMVYLQKENIIDESGMPKERFSAEFPKEGPSILRIQQVVRGDSAAYFCASSQSAEGRTEAFFGQGTRLTVV.

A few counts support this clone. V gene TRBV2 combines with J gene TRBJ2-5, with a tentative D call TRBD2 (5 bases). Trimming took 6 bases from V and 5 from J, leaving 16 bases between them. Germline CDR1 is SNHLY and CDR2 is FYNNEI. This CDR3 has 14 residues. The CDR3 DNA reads TGTGCCAGCAGCGCCGACCCATGGGAGGAGACCCAGTACTTC. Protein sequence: CASSADPWEETQYF.

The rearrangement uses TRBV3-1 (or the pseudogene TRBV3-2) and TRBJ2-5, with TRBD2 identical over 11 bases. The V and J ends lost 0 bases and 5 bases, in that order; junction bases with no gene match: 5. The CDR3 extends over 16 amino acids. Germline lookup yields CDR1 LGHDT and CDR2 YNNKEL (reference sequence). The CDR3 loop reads CASSQDTSGGTETQYF. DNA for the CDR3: TGTGCCAGCAGCCAAGATACTAGCGGGGGAACGGAGACCCAGTACTTC.

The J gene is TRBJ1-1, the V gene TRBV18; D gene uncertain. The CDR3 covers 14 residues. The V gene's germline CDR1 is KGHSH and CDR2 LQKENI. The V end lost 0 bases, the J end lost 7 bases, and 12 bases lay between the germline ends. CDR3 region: CASSPPNGGVEAFF. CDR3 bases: TGTGCCAGCTCACCACCGAACGGAGGAGTTGAAGCTTTCTTT.

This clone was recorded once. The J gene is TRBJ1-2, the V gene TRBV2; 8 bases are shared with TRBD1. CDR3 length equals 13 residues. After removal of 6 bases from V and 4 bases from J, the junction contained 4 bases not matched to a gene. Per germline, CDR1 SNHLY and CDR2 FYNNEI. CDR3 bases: TGTGCCAGCAGGCAGGGGGCGACCTATGGCTACACCTTC. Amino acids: CASRQGATYGYTF.

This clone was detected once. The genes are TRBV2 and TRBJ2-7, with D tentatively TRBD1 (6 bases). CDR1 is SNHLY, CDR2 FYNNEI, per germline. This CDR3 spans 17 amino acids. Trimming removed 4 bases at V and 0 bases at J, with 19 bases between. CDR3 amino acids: CASSASYVAGASYEQYF. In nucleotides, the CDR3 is TGTGCCAGCAGTGCTAGTTATGTGGCAGGGGCCTCCTACGAGCAGTACTTC.

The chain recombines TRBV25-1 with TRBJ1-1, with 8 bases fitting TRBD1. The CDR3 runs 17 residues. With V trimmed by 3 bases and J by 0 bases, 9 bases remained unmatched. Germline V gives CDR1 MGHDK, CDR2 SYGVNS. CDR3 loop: CASSDPDRGFMNTEAFF. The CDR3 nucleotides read TGTGCCAGCAGTGATCCCGACAGGGGATTCATGAACACTGAAGCTTTCTTT.

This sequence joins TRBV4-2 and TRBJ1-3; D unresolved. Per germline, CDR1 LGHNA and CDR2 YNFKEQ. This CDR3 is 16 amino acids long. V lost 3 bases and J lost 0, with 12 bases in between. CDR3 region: CASSQKGWDSGNTIYF. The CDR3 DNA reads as TGTGCCAGCAGCCAGAAAGGTTGGGACTCTGGAAACACCATATATTTT.

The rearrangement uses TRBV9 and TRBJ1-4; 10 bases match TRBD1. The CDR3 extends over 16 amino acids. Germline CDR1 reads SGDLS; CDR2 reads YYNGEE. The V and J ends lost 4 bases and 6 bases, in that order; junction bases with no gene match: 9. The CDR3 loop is CASSFGQGVEDEKLFF. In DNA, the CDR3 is TGTGCCAGCAGCTTCGGACAGGGGGTAGAAGATGAAAAACTGTTTTTT.